This T cell receptor beta chain was found in a study of identical twins. A universal primer binding site was introduced by template switching. The final cDNA contained unique molecular identifiers. MiXCR, run by TCRdb on the 5' RACE reads, gives a single entry per CDR3 protein. This sample carries about 340,000 distinct CDR3 sequences, 9% to 15% of them seen once, and the ten largest clones take around 7.8%. There are many counts of this clonotype. Its antigen is not identified. The CDR3 extends over 15 amino acids. CDR1 and CDR2 (germline): SGHVS, FQNEAQ. V was trimmed by 0 bases and J by 6 bases, leaving 12 bases between them. Points from the study as a whole: Alpha sequences that were out-of-frame and twin-shared showed an excess of low generation probability. Reduced insertions were recorded for abundant cord blood beta clonotypes, with no such pattern in memory repertoires. Sequences that were beta out-of-frame showed weaker excess twin sharing.

The sample was also linked to a second study, of yellow fever vaccine responses in identical twins.

The specimen sequenced was CD8+ T cells sorted from blood. The chain has TRBV7-8 and TRBJ2-1, with a possible D match to TRBD2 (5 bases). This sequence originates from a young woman in good health. In DNA form, the CDR3 reads TGTGCCAGCAGCTTAGCCCCGGGAACGGTCAATGAGCAGTTCTTC. Amino acids: CASSLAPGTVNEQFF.